The 24 T cell receptor beta chains below were found in one sample sequenced in a study of blood T cell repertoires in COVID-19. Sequencing was performed with immunoSEQ multiplex PCR; in TCRdb, only in-frame clones are kept and a portion is missing. The sample lists approximately 670,000 clones, about nine tenths seen once, with more than 0.25% in the top ten. Sample: peripheral blood. These TCRs come from a woman aged 18-29 years with acute or convalescent COVID-19.

The V and J genes are TRBV6-5 and TRBJ2-5, with D possibly being TRBD2 (5 bases). Germline CDR1 and CDR2: MNHEY and SVGAGI. V lost 6 bases to trimming and J lost 4 bases, with 15 bases between them. This CDR3 comprises 14 residues. The CDR3 DNA reads as TGTGCCAGCAGCGGTTCGCTCCGGGGAGAGACCCAGTACTTC. Protein product: CASSGSLRGETQYF.

This chain uses TRBV5-6 with TRBJ2-5, with D unresolved. The CDR3 runs to 13 residues. V lost 1 base and J 8 bases, leaving 12 bases between the germline ends. The germline CDR1 and CDR2 sequences are SGHDT and YYEEEE. CDR3 in DNA: TGTGCCAGCAGCTTGAAGCAGGCTACTACCCAGTACTTC. Protein product: CASSLKQATTQYF.

This chain uses TRBV11-3 with TRBJ2-1; possibly TRBD2 for D (7 bases). The CDR3 has 15 residues. Germline assignment: CDR1 SGHNT and CDR2 YENEEA. The V gene lost 3 bases and the J gene lost 5 bases, with 14 bases spanning the gap. This chain's CDR3 is CASSFRGGGDNEQFF. DNA of the CDR3: TGTGCCAGCAGCTTCCGCGGAGGGGGGGACAATGAGCAGTTCTTC.

The V and J genes are TRBV3-1 (or the pseudogene TRBV3-2) and TRBJ1-3; D remains unclear. The CDR3 has 16 amino acids. Germline-derived CDR1 and CDR2 are LGHDT and YNNKEL (reference sequence). The ends were cut back, 1 base at V and 4 bases at J, with 14 bases in the middle. Here the CDR3 reads CASSQVRGTSGNTIYF. The CDR3 coding sequence is TGTGCCAGCAGCCAAGTTCGAGGAACCTCAGGAAACACCATATATTTT.

J is TRBJ1-1 and V is TRBV9; TRBD1 agrees at 11 bases. The germline gives CDR1 SGDLS, CDR2 YYNGEE. This CDR3 is 19 amino acids long. Trimming at V came to 0 bases and at J to 1 base, leaving 11 bases not matched to a gene. Here the CDR3 reads CASSVDDSRDRGRNTEAFF. The CDR3 nucleotides are TGTGCCAGCAGCGTAGACGATTCCCGGGACAGGGGGAGGAACACTGAAGCTTTCTTT.

This chain links TRBV5-6 with TRBJ1-2; TRBD1 aligns across 8 bases. Germline V CDR1 and CDR2: SGHDT, YYEEEE. V gave up 0 bases and J gave up 5 bases; unmatched junction bases: 6. CDR3 size: 15 residues. The CDR3 loop reads CASSLAPGQGYGYTF. The DNA of the CDR3 is TGTGCCAGCAGCTTGGCTCCTGGACAGGGATATGGCTACACCTTC.

The V and J genes are TRBV7-7 and TRBJ2-1; 9 positions match TRBD2. CDR3 length equals 14 residues. Germline loops: CDR1 SSHAT, CDR2 FNYEAQ (reference sequence). The V gene end was trimmed by 1 base and the J gene end by 8 bases; junction bases not matched to a gene: 3. The DNA of the CDR3 is TGTGCCAGCAGCTTAGGGCGGGGGGGCGATGAGCAGTTCTTC. This encodes CASSLGRGGDEQFF.

The chain is built from TRBV6-6 and TRBJ1-5, with 8 positions matching TRBD1. Germline V gene sequence: CDR1 MNHNY, CDR2 SVGAGI (reference sequence). This CDR3 comprises 14 residues. Trimming cost V 5 bases and J 4 bases; bases outside gene matches: 4. In nucleotides, the CDR3 is TGTGCCAGCAGTACCACAGGGGGAAATCAGCCCCAGCATTTT. This translates into CASSTTGGNQPQHF.

This clone showed up just once. J is TRBJ1-1 and V is TRBV10-3, with 7 bases identical to TRBD1. J lost 2 bases, V lost 0 bases, and 3 bases had no gene match. Germline V gives CDR1 ENHRY, CDR2 SYGVKD. The CDR3 runs 15 residues. The CDR3 DNA follows: TGTGCCATCAGTGAGTCACAGGGGCTCAACACTGAAGCTTTCTTT. Translation: CAISESQGLNTEAFF.

The chain carries TRBV5-1 and TRBJ2-3; tentative D call: TRBD2 (6 bases). Trimming left V 5 bases short and J 2 bases short, with 15 bases between. The CDR3 runs to 15 residues. Per germline, CDR1 SGHRS and CDR2 YFSETQ. CDR3 loop: CASSQGWRDTDTQYF. CDR3 DNA: TGCGCCAGCAGTCAAGGGTGGCGGGACACAGATACGCAGTATTTT. Combining the CDR3 with reference TRBV5-1 and TRBJ2-3 gives the whole variable domain KAGVTQTPRYLIKTRGQQVTLSCSPISGHRSVSWYQQTPGQGLQFLFEYFSETQRNKGNFPGRFSGRQFSNSRSEMNVSTLELGDSALYLCASSQGWRDTDTQYFGPGTRLTVL.

The rearrangement uses TRBV2 and TRBJ1-2; D is ambiguous. V shed 4 bases and J shed 0 bases, with 12 bases lying between them. The CDR3 extends over 15 amino acids. Germline V gene sequence: CDR1 SNHLY, CDR2 FYNNEI. The chain's CDR3 is CASSVGPEANYGYTF. The CDR3 DNA reads TGTGCCAGCAGTGTTGGGCCAGAAGCTAACTATGGCTACACCTTC.

J is TRBJ1-4 and V is TRBV5-1; D uncertain. Deletions cut 4 bases from V and 8 bases from J, with 18 bases between. The length of the CDR3 is 15 residues. Per germline, CDR1 SGHRS and CDR2 YFSETQ. The CDR3 DNA is TGCGCCAGCAGCGGGGAGAGGAGCTGGGGAGAAAAACTGTTTTTT. Translated: CASSGERSWGEKLFF.

The DNA for the CDR3 is TGCAGCGTCCAAGACTCGGACAGCCATCAGCCCCAGCATTTT. Amino acids: CSVQDSDSHQPQHF. The chain has TRBV29-1 and TRBJ1-5, with TRBD1 as a possible D gene (6 bases). This CDR3 has 14 residues. The V gene's germline CDR1 is SQVTM and CDR2 ANQGSEA. The V and J ends lost 6 bases and 5 bases respectively, with 17 bases between them.

A note on this clone: This sample includes further DNA sequences coding for the same CDR3. This chain links TRBV24-1 with TRBJ1-2; D remains ambiguous. The CDR3 sequence is 13 residues long. The germline V gene encodes CDR1 KGHDR and CDR2 SFDVKD. The V end was cut by 2 bases, the J end by 8 bases, with 11 bases between. The CDR3 region has the DNA TGTGCCACCAGTGATTCCGGACCGGGAGGCTACACCTTC. Translating it yields CATSDSGPGGYTF.

The rearrangement uses TRBV19 and TRBJ1-3, with a tentative D call TRBD1 (6 bases). The CDR3 contains 17 residues. The germline V and J ends were trimmed by 5 bases and 0 bases, with 17 bases remaining between them. Germline-derived CDR1 and CDR2 are LNHDA and SQIVND (reference sequence). CDR3: CASSSLTGDISGNTIYF. As DNA, the CDR3 is TGTGCCAGTAGTTCCCTAACCGGGGACATCTCTGGAAACACCATATATTTT.

There are a few counts of this clone. V is TRBV28 and J is TRBJ1-5; D not resolved. This CDR3 has 15 residues. Trimming pared 4 bases from V and 4 bases from J, leaving 14 bases between. Germline-derived CDR1 and CDR2 are MDHEN and SYDVKM. CDR3 in amino acids: CASSSTREGNQPQHF. Here the CDR3 DNA reads TGTGCCAGCAGTTCCACCCGAGAGGGTAATCAGCCCCAGCATTTT.

This clone was seen a handful of times. The rearrangement links TRBV11-2 to TRBJ1-4, with D perhaps matching TRBD1 (6 bases). Germline assignment: CDR1 SGHAT and CDR2 FQNNGV. V was pared by 4 bases and J by 7 bases, with 16 bases between. This CDR3 is built from 15 residues. The CDR3 DNA follows: TGTGCCAGCAGCTCAACAGGGATTAATGGTGAAAAACTGTTTTTT. Its protein product is CASSSTGINGEKLFF.

The gene calls are TRBV5-1 and TRBJ2-1; maybe TRBD2 (5 bases). The CDR3 loop spans 12 amino acids. Germline CDR1 reads SGHRS; CDR2 reads YFSETQ. The V end lost 2 bases, the J end lost 9 bases, and 9 bases lay between the germline ends. The CDR3 spells CASSFRGSEQFF. DNA for the CDR3: TGCGCCAGCAGCTTCCGGGGAAGTGAGCAGTTCTTC.

This chain links TRBV10-2 with TRBJ2-3, with 7 bases lining up with TRBD1. The germline CDR1 and CDR2 sequences are WSHSY and SAAADI. V was clipped by 3 bases and J by 1 base; unmatched bases: 7. The CDR3 is made up of 16 amino acids. This CDR3 reads CASSDKGGRGTDTQYF. The CDR3, as DNA: TGCGCCAGCAGTGATAAAGGGGGCCGGGGCACAGATACGCAGTATTTT.

This clone was seen just once. V and J are TRBV5-8 and TRBJ1-5; TRBD1 is a possible D gene (6 bases). The CDR3 is 15 residues long. Trimming removed 4 bases from V and 0 bases from J, with 11 bases in between. CDR1 is SGHTS and CDR2 is YDEGEE in the germline V gene. In nucleotides, the CDR3 is TGTGCCAGCAGCCCCGGGACAAATAGCAATCAGCCCCAGCATTTT. It translates to CASSPGTNSNQPQHF.

This chain links TRBV19 with TRBJ2-3; 8 bases line up with TRBD1. The trim removed 7 bases at V and 6 bases at J, leaving 12 bases unmatched. The CDR3 loop spans 15 amino acids. Germline values: CDR1 LNHDA, CDR2 SQIVND (reference sequence). CDR3 residues: CASNPSGGLADTQYF. In DNA form, the CDR3 reads TGTGCCAGTAATCCATCAGGGGGCCTTGCGGATACGCAGTATTTT.

V gene TRBV4-1 combines with J gene TRBJ1-1; D unresolved. V dropped 6 bases and J dropped 4 bases, with 6 bases sitting between them. The CDR3 covers 11 residues. The germline V gene has CDR1 MGHRA and CDR2 YSYEKL. The CDR3 nucleotides are TGCGCCAGCAGTCTGGCCACTGAAGCTTTCTTT. Translating gives CASSLATEAFF.

The chain is built from TRBV2 and TRBJ2-2, with no clear D. The CDR3 loop spans 14 amino acids. Germline V gene data show CDR1 as SNHLY and CDR2 as FYNNEI. The ends were cut back, 8 bases at V and 0 bases at J, with 10 bases in the middle. The CDR3 spells CASRGTSNTGELFF. The DNA for the CDR3 is TGTGCCAGCCGCGGCACATCGAACACCGGGGAGCTGTTTTTT.

V is TRBV7-9 and J is TRBJ2-1; 7 positions agree with TRBD1. Germline V gene lookup returns CDR1 SEHNR and CDR2 FQNEAQ (reference sequence). This CDR3 contains 16 residues. V was clipped by 6 bases and J by 5 bases; unmatched bases: 13. CDR3 bases: TGTGCCAGCAGGTTCCGCCGGGACAGATCCGACAATGAGCAGTTCTTC. Translated: CASRFRRDRSDNEQFF.